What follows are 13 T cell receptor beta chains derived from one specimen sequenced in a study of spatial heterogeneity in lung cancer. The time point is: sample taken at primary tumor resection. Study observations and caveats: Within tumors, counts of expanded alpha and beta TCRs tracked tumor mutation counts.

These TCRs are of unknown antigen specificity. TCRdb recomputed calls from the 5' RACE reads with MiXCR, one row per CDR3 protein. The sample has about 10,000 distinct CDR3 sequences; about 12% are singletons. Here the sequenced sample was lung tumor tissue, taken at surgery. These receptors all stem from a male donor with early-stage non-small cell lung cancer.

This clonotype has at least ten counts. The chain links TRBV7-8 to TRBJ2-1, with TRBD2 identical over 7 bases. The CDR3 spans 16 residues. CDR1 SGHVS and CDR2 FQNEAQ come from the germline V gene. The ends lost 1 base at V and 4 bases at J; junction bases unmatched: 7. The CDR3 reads CASSLGGDYRYNEQFF. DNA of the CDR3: TGTGCCAGCAGCTTAGGCGGGGACTACAGATACAATGAGCAGTTCTTC.

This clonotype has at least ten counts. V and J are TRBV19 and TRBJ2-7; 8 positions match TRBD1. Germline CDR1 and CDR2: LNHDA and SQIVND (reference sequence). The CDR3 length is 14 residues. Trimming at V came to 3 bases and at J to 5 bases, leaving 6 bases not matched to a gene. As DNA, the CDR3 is TGTGCCAGTAGTATCCTAGGACAGGGCGACGAGCAGTACTTC. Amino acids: CASSILGQGDEQYF.

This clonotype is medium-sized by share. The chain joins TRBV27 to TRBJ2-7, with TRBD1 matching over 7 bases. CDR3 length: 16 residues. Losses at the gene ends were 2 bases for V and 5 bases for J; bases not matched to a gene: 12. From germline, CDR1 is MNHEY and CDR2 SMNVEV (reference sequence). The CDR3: CASSLGPQQGIDEQYF. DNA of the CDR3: TGTGCCAGCAGTTTAGGGCCCCAACAGGGGATTGACGAGCAGTACTTC.

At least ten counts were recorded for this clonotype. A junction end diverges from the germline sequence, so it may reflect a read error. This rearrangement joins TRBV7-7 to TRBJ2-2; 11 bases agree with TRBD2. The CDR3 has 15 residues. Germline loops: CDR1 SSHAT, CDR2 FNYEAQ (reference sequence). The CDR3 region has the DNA TGTGCTAGCAGCTCGGGACTAGCGGACACCGGGGAGCTGTTTTTT. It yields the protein CASSSGLADTGELFF. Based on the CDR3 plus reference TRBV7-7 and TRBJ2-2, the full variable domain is GAGVSQSPRYKVTKRGQDVTLRCDPISSHATLYWYQQALGQGPEFLTYFNYEAQPDKSGLPSDRFSAERPEGSISTLTIQRTEQRDSAMYRCASSSGLADTGELFFGEGSRLTVL.

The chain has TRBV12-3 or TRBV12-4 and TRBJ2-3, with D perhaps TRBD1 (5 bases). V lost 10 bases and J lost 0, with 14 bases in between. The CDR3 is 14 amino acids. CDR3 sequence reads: CATRWGPSTDTQYF. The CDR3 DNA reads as TGTGCCACCCGCTGGGGCCCAAGCACAGATACGCAGTATTTT.

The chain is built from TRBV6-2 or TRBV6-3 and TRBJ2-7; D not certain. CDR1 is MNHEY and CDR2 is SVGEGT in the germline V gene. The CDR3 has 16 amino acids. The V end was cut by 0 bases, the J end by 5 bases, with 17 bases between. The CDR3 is CASSYSIIGRPDEQYV. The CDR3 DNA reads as TGTGCCAGCAGTTACTCGATCATAGGACGCCCGGACGAGCAGTACGTC.

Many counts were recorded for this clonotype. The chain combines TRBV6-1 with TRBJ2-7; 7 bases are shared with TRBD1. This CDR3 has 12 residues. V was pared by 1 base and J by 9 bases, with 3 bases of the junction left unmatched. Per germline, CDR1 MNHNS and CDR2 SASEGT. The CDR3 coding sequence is TGTGCCAGCAGTGAAGGACAGGGCGGGCAGTACTTC. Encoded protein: CASSEGQGGQYF.

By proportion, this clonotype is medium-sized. The CDR3 nucleotides read TGTGCCAGCAGCTCTAGACTAGCGGGAGGCCCCACAGATACGCAGTATTTT. Translated: CASSSRLAGGPTDTQYF. The chain links TRBV5-4 to TRBJ2-3, with 13 bases aligning to TRBD2. This CDR3 region has 17 residues. The V and J ends lost 3 bases and 2 bases, in that order; junction bases with no gene match: 6. Germline values: CDR1 SGHNT, CDR2 YYREEE (reference sequence).

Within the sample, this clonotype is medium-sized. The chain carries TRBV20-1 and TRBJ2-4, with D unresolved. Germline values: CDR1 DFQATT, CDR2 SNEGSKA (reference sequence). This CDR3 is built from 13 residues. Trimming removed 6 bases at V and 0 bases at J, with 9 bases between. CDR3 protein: CSAHPRAKNIQYF. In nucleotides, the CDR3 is TGCAGTGCCCACCCCCGAGCCAAAAACATTCAGTACTTC.

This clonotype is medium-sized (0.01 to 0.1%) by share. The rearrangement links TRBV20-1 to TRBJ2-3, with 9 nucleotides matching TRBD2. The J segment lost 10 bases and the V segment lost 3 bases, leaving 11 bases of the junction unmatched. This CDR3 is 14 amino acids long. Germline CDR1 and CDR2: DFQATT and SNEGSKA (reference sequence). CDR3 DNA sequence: TGCAGTGCTAGGGCGGGAGGGCCCCAGGCTCCGCAGTATTTT. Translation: CSARAGGPQAPQYF.

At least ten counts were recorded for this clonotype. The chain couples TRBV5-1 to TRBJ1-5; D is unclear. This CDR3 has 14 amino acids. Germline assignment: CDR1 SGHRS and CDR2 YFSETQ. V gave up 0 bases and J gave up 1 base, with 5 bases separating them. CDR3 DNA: TGCGCCAGCAGCTTGGGAGAAAGCAATCAGCCCCAGCATTTT. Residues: CASSLGESNQPQHF.

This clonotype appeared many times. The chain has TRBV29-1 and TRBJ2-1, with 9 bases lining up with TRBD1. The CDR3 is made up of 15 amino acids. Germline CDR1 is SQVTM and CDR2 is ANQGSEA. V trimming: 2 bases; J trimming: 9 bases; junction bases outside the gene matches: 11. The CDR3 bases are TGCAGCGTTGAAATCCCACAGGGGGCGCGAAGTGAGCAGTTCTTC. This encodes CSVEIPQGARSEQFF.

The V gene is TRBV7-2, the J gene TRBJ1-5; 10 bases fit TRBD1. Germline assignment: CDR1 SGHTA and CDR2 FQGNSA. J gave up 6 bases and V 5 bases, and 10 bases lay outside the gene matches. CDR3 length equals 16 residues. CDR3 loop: CASSRQTGGAGQPQHF. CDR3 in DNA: TGTGCCAGCAGCCGACAGACAGGGGGCGCAGGTCAGCCCCAGCATTTT.